The clone carrying this T cell receptor (beta chain) was counted many times. The antigen remains unidentified. Germline loops: CDR1 SGHKS, CDR2 YYEKEE (reference sequence). Between the trimmed V and J ends, which lost 3 bases and 3 bases, there was a span of 6 bases. The CDR3 contains 12 residues. This entry belongs to a study of T cells in Graves' hyperthyroidism and ophthalmopathy. Findings and caveats of the study: Stable hyperthyroidism was told apart from ophthalmopathy by a model built on 13 V-J features. Ophthalmopathy was predicted by the model a median of about 6.7 months ahead of onset.

Amplified regions were TCR beta CDR3 sequences from RNA transcripts. HTBI primers were employed in a first-round RT-PCR of the TCR CDR3. TCRdb reprocessed the multiplex PCR reads via MiXCR and lists one record per CDR3 protein. Of fewer than 800,000 distinct CDR3 sequences detected, around 17% appear once; the ten largest clones hold around 8.1%. Sequencing used blood. This receptor was taken from a man younger than 35 with Graves' hyperthyroidism. The gene calls are TRBV5-5 and TRBJ1-1, with D unresolved. Here the CDR3 reads CASSSYYTEAFF. CDR3 sequence (DNA): TGTGCCAGCAGCTCCTACTACACTGAAGCTTTCTTT.